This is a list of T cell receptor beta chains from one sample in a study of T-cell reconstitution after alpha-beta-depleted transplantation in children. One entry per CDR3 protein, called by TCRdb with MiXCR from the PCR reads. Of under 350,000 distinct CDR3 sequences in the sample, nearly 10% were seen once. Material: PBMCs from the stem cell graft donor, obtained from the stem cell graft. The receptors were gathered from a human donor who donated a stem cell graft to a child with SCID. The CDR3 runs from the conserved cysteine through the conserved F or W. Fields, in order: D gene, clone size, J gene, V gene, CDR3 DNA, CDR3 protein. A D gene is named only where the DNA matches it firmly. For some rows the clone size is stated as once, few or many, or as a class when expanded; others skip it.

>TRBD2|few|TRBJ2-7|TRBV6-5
TGTGCCAGCAGCGGTAGCGGGGGGGGAACCTACGAGCAGTACTTC
CASSGSGGGTYEQYF
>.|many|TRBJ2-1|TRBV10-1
TGCGCCAGCAGTGAGTCAAGTGGACCGATGGGTGAGCAGTTCTTC
CASSESSGPMGEQFF
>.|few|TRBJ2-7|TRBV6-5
TGTGCCAGCAGTTACTCTACGGTCCCTTGGGGGTACGAGCAGTACTTC
CASSYSTVPWGYEQYF
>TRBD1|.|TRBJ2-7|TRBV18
TGTGCCAGCTCGCGGAGGGGGACAGGAGAGAGCTACGAGCAGTACTTC
CASSRRGTGESYEQYF
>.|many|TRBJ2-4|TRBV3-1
TGTGCCAGCAGCCAAGAAGGCCGCAGCAAAAACATTCAGTACTTC
CASSQEGRSKNIQYF
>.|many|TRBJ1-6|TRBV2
TGTGCCAGCAGTGACAGGGTGGGTAATTCACCCCTCCACTTT
CASSDRVGNSPLHF
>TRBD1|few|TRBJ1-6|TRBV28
TGTGCCAGCAGTTCCGGACAGGGAAATAATTCACCCCTCCACTTT
CASSSGQGNNSPLHF
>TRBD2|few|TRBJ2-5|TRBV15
TGTGCCACCAGCAGCGGACGGCGGGGAGGGGAGACCCAGTACTTC
CATSSGRRGGETQYF
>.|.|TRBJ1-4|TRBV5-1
TGCGCCAGCAGCTTGGACAGTTCAACTAATGAAAAACTGTTTTTT
CASSLDSSTNEKLFF
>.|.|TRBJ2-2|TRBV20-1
TGCAGTGCTAGAGATTTGGGGGGGGCCAACACCGGGGAGCTGTTTTTT
CSARDLGGANTGELFF
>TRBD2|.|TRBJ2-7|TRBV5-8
TGTGCCAGCAGCTTGGGATTAGCGGGGACCGAGCAGTACTTC
CASSLGLAGTEQYF
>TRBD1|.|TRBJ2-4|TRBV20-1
TGCAGTGCTAGAGAAGGACAGGGCCCTTTAGCCAAAAACATTCAGTACTTC
CSAREGQGPLAKNIQYF
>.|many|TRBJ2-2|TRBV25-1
TGTGCCAGCAGCCCAGAATGGCAGATTAACACCGGGGAGCTGTTTTTT
CASSPEWQINTGELFF
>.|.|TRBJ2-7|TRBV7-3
TGTGCCAGCAGCTCCCTGATCGGCTCCTACGAGCAGTACTTC
CASSSLIGSYEQYF
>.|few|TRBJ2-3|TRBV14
TGTGCCAGCAGCCAAGTAAGGGGAATCGAAGATACGCAGTATTTT
CASSQVRGIEDTQYF
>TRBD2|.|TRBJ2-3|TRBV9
TGTGCCAGCAGCGTATATTCTAGCGGGGACCGGAATACGCAGTATTTT
CASSVYSSGDRNTQYF
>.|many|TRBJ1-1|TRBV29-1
TGCAGCGTTTGGGGACGGTACACTGAAGCTTTCTTT
CSVWGRYTEAFF
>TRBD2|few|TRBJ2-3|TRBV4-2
TGTGCCAGCAGTTACCTAGCGGGGGACACAGATACGCAGTATTTT
CASSYLAGDTDTQYF
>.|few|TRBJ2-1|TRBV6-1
TGTGCCAGCAGTGTAGGCATCGGGACCCTTGAGCAGTTCTTC
CASSVGIGTLEQFF
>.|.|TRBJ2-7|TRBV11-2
TGTGCCAGCAGCCCAATGCTGGGGAGCTCCTACGAGCAGTACTTC
CASSPMLGSSYEQYF
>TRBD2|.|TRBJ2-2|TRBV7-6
TGTGCCAGCAGCTTAAACCCCGGACTAGCTATCACCGGGGAGCTGTTTTTT
CASSLNPGLAITGELFF
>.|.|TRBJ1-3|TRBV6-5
TGTGCCAGCAGTTACTCGAATCCGGGGCCCTCTGGAAACACCATATATTTT
CASSYSNPGPSGNTIYF
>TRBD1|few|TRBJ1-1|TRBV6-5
TGTGCCAGCAGGTACCTAGGGGGCGTTGGTGAAGCTTTCTTT
CASRYLGGVGEAFF
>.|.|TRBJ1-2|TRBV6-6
TGTGCCAGCAGTGATCCAGGGGACGACTACACCTTC
CASSDPGDDYTF
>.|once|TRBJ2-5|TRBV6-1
TGTGCCAGCACCAATGCTAGGTACCAAGAGACCCAGTACTTC
CASTNARYQETQYF
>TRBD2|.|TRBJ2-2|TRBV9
TGTGCCAGCAGCCCGAGCGGGGGACTAGCGGGACTAGAGCTGTTTTTT
CASSPSGGLAGLELFF
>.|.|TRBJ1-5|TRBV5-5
TGTGCCAGCAGTTTTGGGACATTGAATCAGCCCCAGCATTTT
CASSFGTLNQPQHF
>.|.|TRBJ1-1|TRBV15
TGTGCCACCAGCAGAGGAGACAGTGGAGCTTTCTTT
CATSRGDSGAFF
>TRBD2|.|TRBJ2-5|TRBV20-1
TGCAGTGCCCCACGACTAGCGGGGCGACAAGAGACCCAGTACTTC
CSAPRLAGRQETQYF
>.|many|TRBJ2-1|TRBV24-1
TGTGCCACCAGTGATTCGTATTTTAGCGGTGAGCAGTTCTTC
CATSDSYFSGEQFF
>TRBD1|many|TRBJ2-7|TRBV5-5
TGTGCCAGCAGCTTGACCGACAGGGTGTTGTATAACGAGCAGTACTTC
CASSLTDRVLYNEQYF
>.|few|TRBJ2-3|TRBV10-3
TGTGCCATCAGTGACCTCCGCCGGGGGACCCTAAGCACAGATACGCAGTATTTT
CAISDLRRGTLSTDTQYF
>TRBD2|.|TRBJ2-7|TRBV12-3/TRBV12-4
TGTGCCAGCAGTAGGACTAGCGGGGCCTACGAGCAGTACTTC
CASSRTSGAYEQYF
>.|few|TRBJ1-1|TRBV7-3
TGTGCCAGCAGCTTAGGCGGCCTCCCTGGAGCTTTCTTT
CASSLGGLPGAFF
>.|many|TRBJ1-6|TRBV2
TGTGCCAGCAGTCGGGACATCTTTTCACCCCTCCACTTT
CASSRDIFSPLHF
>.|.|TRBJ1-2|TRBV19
TGTGCCACCGCGAATTACAAGGATGCGGTCCCCTATGGCTACACCTTC
CATANYKDAVPYGYTF
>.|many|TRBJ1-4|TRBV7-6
TGTGCCAGCAGCTCCTGGGGAGGGGATGAAAAACTGTTTTTT
CASSSWGGDEKLFF
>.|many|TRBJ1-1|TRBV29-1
TGCAGCGTTTCAGAAGGGGCGAACACTGAAGCTTTCTTT
CSVSEGANTEAFF
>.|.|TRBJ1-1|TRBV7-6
TGTGCCAGCAGCCAGAATCTAAACACTGAAGCTTTCTTT
CASSQNLNTEAFF
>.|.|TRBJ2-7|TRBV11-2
TGTGCCAGCAGCCGCCTGGGCAACGAACTCTACGAGCAGTACTTC
CASSRLGNELYEQYF
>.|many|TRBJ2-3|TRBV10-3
TGTGCCATCAGTGATGAAATGGAGTCCACAGATACGCAGTATTTT
CAISDEMESTDTQYF
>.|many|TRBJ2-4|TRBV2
TGTGCCACCCAGAGGGGTTTGGAGGCCAAAAACATTCAGTACTTC
CATQRGLEAKNIQYF
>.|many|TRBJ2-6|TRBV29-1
TGCAGCGTTGGTCCGGGGGAAGGGGCCAACGTCCTGACTTTC
CSVGPGEGANVLTF
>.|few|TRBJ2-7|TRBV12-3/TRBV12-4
TGTGCCAGCAGGCCTTTATCATCGCCTGGCGAGCAGTACTTC
CASRPLSSPGEQYF